The 20 T cell receptor beta chains below were found in one sample sequenced in a study of control samples from healthy donors and cancer patients. Some clones are missing from TCRdb's copy, which holds only in-frame ones; the method was immunoSEQ multiplex PCR. Of approximately 150,000 clones listed, under 95% were seen once; the top ten hold almost 6%. The material sequenced was blood. The receptors come from a man aged 18 to 29 in good health.

In its sample, this clone is medium-sized. The CDR3 region has the DNA TGTGCCAGCTCACCAGGAGTGTACGGGACAGGGGTTCAGCCCCAGCATTTT. Translation gives CASSPGVYGTGVQPQHF. The chain links TRBV18 to TRBJ1-5, with 10 bases identical to TRBD1. V lost 2 bases, J lost 6 bases, and 10 bases stayed unmatched. The CDR3 runs to 17 residues. The germline gives CDR1 KGHSH, CDR2 LQKENI.

The genes are TRBV14 and TRBJ1-2; D ambiguous. V lost 3 bases to trimming and J lost 4 bases, with 9 bases between them. CDR3 length: 13 amino acids. CDR1 and CDR2 from the germline V gene are SGHDN and FVKESK. The CDR3 reads CASSQGRGYGYTF. For the CDR3, the DNA is TGTGCCAGCAGCCAGGGCCGGGGCTATGGCTACACCTTC.

This sequence joins TRBV4-3 and TRBJ1-6, with TRBD1 identical over 9 bases. The V segment lost 4 bases and the J segment 7 bases; nucleotides outside the gene matches: 5. Looked up from germline, CDR1 is LGHNA and CDR2 is YSLEER. The length of the CDR3 is 15 residues. The CDR3 region is CASSLGTGKNSPLHF. CDR3 coding DNA: TGCGCCAGCAGCCTAGGGACAGGGAAAAATTCACCCCTCCACTTT.

This clone showed up just once. In nucleotides, the CDR3 is TGTGCCAGCAGCCGTGATATTAACACTGAAGCTTTCTTT. Protein: CASSRDINTEAFF. The V and J genes are TRBV9 and TRBJ1-1; no clear D gene. Trimming shortened V by 4 bases and J by 2 bases, and 9 bases separated the two germline ends. The CDR3 sequence is 13 residues long. Germline values: CDR1 SGDLS, CDR2 YYNGEE.

The chain uses TRBV6-5 and TRBJ1-5, with TRBD1 matching 8 bases. Germline CDR1 reads MNHEY; CDR2 reads SVGAGI. This CDR3 contains 14 residues. Trimming removed 6 bases from V and 6 bases from J; junction bases left unmatched: 7. CDR3 in DNA: TGTGCCAGCAGGGACCAGGGGGCTCTTCAGCCCCAGCATTTT. Its translation is CASRDQGALQPQHF.

The CDR3 loop reads CASRSGRVNSPLHF. The CDR3 nucleotides are TGTGCCAGCAGGTCCGGCAGGGTAAATTCACCCCTCCACTTT. This chain joins TRBV27 and TRBJ1-6; maybe TRBD1 (5 bases). The germline V gene encodes CDR1 MNHEY and CDR2 SMNVEV (reference sequence). Trimming shortened V by 6 bases and J by 7 bases, and 13 bases separated the two germline ends. This CDR3 spans 14 amino acids.

The V call is TRBV4-1, the J call TRBJ2-2; D is undetermined. Trimming pared 0 bases from V and 3 bases from J, leaving 8 bases between. CDR1 is MGHRA and CDR2 is YSYEKL in the germline V gene. The CDR3 has 15 amino acids. The CDR3 protein is CASSQDWLDTGELFF. The CDR3 coding sequence is TGCGCCAGCAGCCAAGATTGGTTGGACACCGGGGAGCTGTTTTTT.

J is TRBJ1-4 and V is TRBV30; tentatively, D is TRBD1 (5 bases). This CDR3 comprises 13 residues. V was cut by 6 bases and J by 7 bases, with 15 bases left in between. Germline loops: CDR1 GTSNPN, CDR2 SVGIG (reference sequence). This CDR3 reads CACTDRVGEKLFF. DNA of the CDR3: TGTGCCTGCACTGACAGAGTAGGTGAAAAACTGTTTTTT.

The chain joins TRBV15 to TRBJ2-5; a weak D match, TRBD1 (6 bases). V gave up 1 base and J gave up 1 base, with 10 bases separating them. The CDR3 runs 15 residues. Germline-derived CDR1 and CDR2 are LNHNV and YYDKDF (reference sequence). This chain's CDR3 is CATSRAWGLQETQYF. DNA for the CDR3: TGTGCCACCAGCAGAGCTTGGGGGCTCCAAGAGACCCAGTACTTC.

This clone was detected only once. V is TRBV6-5 and J is TRBJ2-7, with 7 bases matching TRBD2. Germline lookup yields CDR1 MNHEY and CDR2 SVGAGI. The CDR3 has 14 residues. V shed 5 bases, J shed 0 bases, and the junction held 4 bases outside the gene matches. DNA of the CDR3: TGTGCCAGCAGTAGGAGCGGGGACTCCTACGAGCAGTACTTC. Translated, it gives CASSRSGDSYEQYF.

The DNA of the CDR3 is TGTGCCAGCAGCATGACAGGGCTTAATGAAAAACTGTTTTTT. This codes for CASSMTGLNEKLFF. V and J are TRBV5-4 and TRBJ1-4; 7 positions match TRBD1. V lost 4 bases, J lost 4 bases, and 4 bases stayed unmatched. Germline-derived CDR1 and CDR2 are SGHNT and YYREEE (reference sequence). CDR3 length equals 14 residues.

This clone was observed a handful of times. This chain joins TRBV11-1 and TRBJ2-1; 9 bases line up with TRBD2. Germline V lookup: CDR1 SGHAT, CDR2 FQDESV (reference sequence). V shed 7 bases and J 2 bases; nucleotides not matched to a gene: 6. The CDR3 is made up of 15 amino acids. The CDR3 sequence: CASTHSGRPYNEQFF. DNA of the CDR3: TGTGCCAGCACCCATAGCGGGAGACCCTACAATGAGCAGTTCTTC. The full variable domain, with the rest looked up from reference TRBV11-1 and TRBJ2-1, is EAEVAQSPRYKITEKSQAVAFWCDPISGHATLYWYRQILGQGPELLVQFQDESVVDDSQLPKDRFSAERLKGVDSTLKIQPAELGDSAMYLCASTHSGRPYNEQFFGPGTRLTVL.

The V call is TRBV9, the J call TRBJ2-7; 8 bases match TRBD1. Germline trimming cut 4 bases from V and 2 bases from J; bases unmatched to any gene: 8. Germline V CDR1 and CDR2: SGDLS, YYNGEE. The CDR3 loop spans 15 amino acids. The CDR3 is CASSTRTGSTYEQYF. The CDR3 nucleotides are TGTGCCAGCAGCACCCGGACAGGGAGTACCTACGAGCAGTACTTC.

This clone came up once. The CDR3 is CASSLDSGYNTGELFF. For the CDR3, the DNA is TGTGCCAGCAGCTTAGATTCGGGGTATAACACCGGGGAGCTGTTTTTT. The chain uses TRBV11-3 and TRBJ2-2, with D possibly TRBD2 on 5 matching bases. V gave up 0 bases and J gave up 2 bases, with 10 bases separating them. The CDR3 runs 16 residues. Germline-derived CDR1 and CDR2 are SGHNT and YENEEA.

V usage is TRBV7-2 and J usage is TRBJ2-2; D is possibly TRBD1 (5 bases). Trimming removed 5 bases at V and 6 bases at J, with 16 bases between. The CDR3 covers 15 residues. Germline V lookup: CDR1 SGHTA, CDR2 FQGNSA. The CDR3 loop is CASSPEAAGSGELFF. Here the CDR3 DNA reads TGTGCCAGCAGCCCAGAGGCGGCAGGGTCCGGGGAGCTGTTTTTT.

The chain joins TRBV2 to TRBJ1-3, with D maybe TRBD1 (5 bases). CDR1 SNHLY and CDR2 FYNNEI come from the germline V gene. The CDR3 consists of 15 residues. V lost 5 bases to trimming and J lost 0 bases, with 11 bases between them. CDR3 residues: CASSRQPGSGNTIYF. Here the CDR3 DNA reads TGTGCCAGCAGTCGACAGCCTGGCTCTGGAAACACCATATATTTT.

The chain links TRBV5-8 to TRBJ1-5; D ambiguous. This CDR3 region has 13 residues. Germline V CDR1 and CDR2: SGHTS, YDEGEE. V was shortened by 4 bases and J by 1 base, with 6 bases between the two germline ends. CDR3 DNA sequence: TGTGCCAGCAGCCTTGACAGCAATCAGCCCCAGCATTTT. Translated, it gives CASSLDSNQPQHF.

The genes are TRBV6-5 and TRBJ1-4; D possibly corresponds to TRBD1 (5 bases). Per germline, CDR1 MNHEY and CDR2 SVGAGI. V lost 8 bases, J lost 8 bases, and 18 bases lay in between. The CDR3 runs 14 residues. CDR3 in amino acids: CASERGREEEKLFF. CDR3 in DNA: TGTGCCAGCGAGAGGGGCAGGGAGGAAGAAAAACTGTTTTTT.

The V call is TRBV4-1, the J call TRBJ2-7; TRBD1 might be the D (7 bases). Germline CDR1 MGHRA, CDR2 YSYEKL. V dropped 4 bases and J dropped 0 bases, with 10 bases sitting between them. The CDR3 covers 14 residues. CDR3 in amino acids: CASSPRDSSYEQYF. The CDR3, as DNA: TGCGCCAGCAGCCCGCGGGACAGCTCCTACGAGCAGTACTTC.

The chain uses TRBV28 and TRBJ1-4; TRBD1 matches at 11 bases. The ends lost 3 bases at V and 8 bases at J; junction bases unmatched: 5. The CDR3 has 15 residues. CDR1 and CDR2 from the germline V gene are MDHEN and SYDVKM. The CDR3 DNA is TGTGCCAGCAGTTTCACCGGGACAGGGGGGGAAAAACTGTTTTTT. Its translation is CASSFTGTGGEKLFF.